What follows describes a single TCR beta chain. The V and J ends lost 1 base and 7 bases respectively, with 11 bases between them. The germline V gene encodes CDR1 SGHDN and CDR2 FVKESK. The CDR3 contains 14 residues. The data were obtained in a study of control samples from healthy donors and cancer patients. Profiling relied on immunoSEQ multiplex PCR, and the TCRdb table lists in-frame clones only, not all of them. The table includes some 150,000 clones, roughly 94% detected once. The chain links TRBV14 to TRBJ2-1; perhaps TRBD2 as D (6 bases). This receptor was identified in a man between 35 and 55 years old in good health. Material for sequencing was blood. The CDR3 DNA reads as TGTGCCAGCAGCCAAGTAGTTGGGGGGAATGAGCAGTTCTTC. It specifies CASSQVVGGNEQFF.